This passage covers 29 T cell receptor beta chains from one sample sequenced in a study of blood T cell repertoires in COVID-19. Sequencing used immunoSEQ multiplex PCR; TCRdb keeps in-frame clones, though not all of them. The repertoire consists of 200,000 to 300,000 clones, with over 70% occurring once and the leading ten covering around 30%. The specimen sequenced was peripheral blood. These receptors were collected from a man in his forties or fifties with acute or convalescent COVID-19.

The J gene is TRBJ1-2, the V gene TRBV29-1; a weak D match, TRBD1 (5 bases). V shed 2 bases and J shed 1 base, with 8 bases lying between them. From germline, CDR1 is SQVTM and CDR2 ANQGSEA. This CDR3 is 13 amino acids long. CDR3 sequence reads: CSVELGLNYGYTF. In nucleotides, the CDR3 is TGCAGCGTTGAATTGGGGCTTAACTATGGCTACACCTTC.

The rearrangement joins TRBV19 to TRBJ1-1; perhaps TRBD1 as D (6 bases). Trimming cost V 2 bases and J 3 bases, with 10 bases left between them. The CDR3 has 14 residues. Germline assignment: CDR1 LNHDA and CDR2 SQIVND (reference sequence). This chain's CDR3 is CASSIQGFDTEAFF. In DNA form, the CDR3 reads TGTGCCAGTAGTATACAGGGGTTTGACACTGAAGCTTTCTTT.

The table lists this clone with a count of one. As DNA, the CDR3 is TGTGCCAGCAGTAAACTAGCGGGAGATTCTAGTGAGCAGTTCTTC. It is translated as CASSKLAGDSSEQFF. The chain uses TRBV27 and TRBJ2-1; 11 nucleotides match TRBD2. Trimming removed 5 bases from V and 9 bases from J; junction bases left unmatched: 9. The length of the CDR3 is 15 residues. Per the germline V gene, CDR1 is MNHEY and CDR2 is SMNVEV (reference sequence).

This sequence joins TRBV20-1 and TRBJ1-5; no reliable D call. The CDR3 totals 14 residues. The V end lost 3 bases, the J end lost 5 bases, and 14 bases lay between the germline ends. CDR1 is DFQATT, CDR2 SNEGSKA, per germline (reference sequence). For the CDR3, the DNA is TGCAGTGCTAGTAACTTTGGCGGGGATCAGCCCCAGCATTTT. Amino acids: CSASNFGGDQPQHF.

A single count supports this clone. The chain combines TRBV19 with TRBJ2-7; D call uncertain. This CDR3 is 14 amino acids long. Deletions cut 3 bases from V and 3 bases from J, with 12 bases between. The V gene's germline CDR1 is LNHDA and CDR2 SQIVND (reference sequence). CDR3 loop: CASSIQTGDYEQYF. CDR3 nucleotide sequence: TGTGCCAGTAGTATCCAGACGGGTGACTACGAGCAGTACTTC. The full variable domain, rest sourced from reference TRBV19 and TRBJ2-7, is DGGITQSPKYLFRKEGQNVTLSCEQNLNHDAMYWYRQDPGQGLRLIYYSQIVNDFQKGDIAEGYSVSREKKESFPLTVTSAQKNPTAFYLCASSIQTGDYEQYFGPGTRLTVT.

This clone was counted a few times. The V and J genes are TRBV29-1 and TRBJ1-2, with 7 bases fitting TRBD1. The CDR3 has 13 amino acids. The ends lost 2 bases at V and 2 bases at J; junction bases unmatched: 2. The germline CDR1 and CDR2 sequences are SQVTM and ANQGSEA. The CDR3 region has the DNA TGCAGCGTTGAATTGGGACAGAACTATGGCTACACCTTC. This encodes CSVELGQNYGYTF.

The chain is built from TRBV3-1 (or the pseudogene TRBV3-2) and TRBJ1-6; D is ambiguous. The length of the CDR3 is 13 residues. Germline V gene lookup returns CDR1 LGHDT and CDR2 YNNKEL (reference sequence). V lost 4 bases and J 5 bases, leaving 6 bases between the germline ends. The chain's CDR3 is CASSPSNNSPLHF. DNA for the CDR3: TGTGCCAGCAGCCCGTCTAATAATTCACCCCTCCACTTT.

The V and J genes are TRBV28 and TRBJ1-4; TRBD1 might be the D (6 bases). The V end lost 3 bases, the J end lost 7 bases, and 12 bases lay between the germline ends. This CDR3 spans 14 amino acids. Germline V CDR1 and CDR2: MDHEN, SYDVKM. This CDR3 is CASSFPQGGEKLFF. Here the CDR3 DNA reads TGTGCCAGCAGTTTTCCACAGGGCGGTGAAAAACTGTTTTTT.

The chain carries TRBV30 and TRBJ1-4, with a tentative D call TRBD1 (6 bases). Deletions cut 0 bases from V and 10 bases from J, with 12 bases between. The germline CDR1 and CDR2 sequences are GTSNPN and SVGIG (reference sequence). This CDR3 has 13 residues. The CDR3 bases are TGTGCCTGGAGTGTAACAGGGAGTCGAAAACTGTTTTTT. This codes for CAWSVTGSRKLFF.

Written as DNA, the CDR3 is TGTGCCAGCAGTTTAAACAGGAATGGCTACACCTTC. The encoded protein is CASSLNRNGYTF. This chain connects TRBV12-3 or TRBV12-4 to TRBJ1-2; D might be TRBD1 (5 bases). The ends were cut back, 2 bases at V and 6 bases at J, with 7 bases in the middle. The CDR3 has 12 amino acids.

The chain joins TRBV6-5 to TRBJ2-7; 7 nucleotides agree with TRBD2. This CDR3 region has 15 residues. Germline V CDR1 and CDR2: MNHEY, SVGAGI. The V gene end was trimmed by 0 bases and the J gene end by 5 bases; junction bases not matched to a gene: 7. The CDR3 loop is CASSYSGGRKHEQYF. The DNA of the CDR3 is TGTGCCAGCAGTTACTCGGGGGGGAGAAAGCACGAGCAGTACTTC.

The chain couples TRBV25-1 to TRBJ1-5; D perhaps matches TRBD1 (6 bases). The CDR3 sequence is 13 residues long. V shed 6 bases and J shed 5 bases, with 11 bases lying between them. From germline, CDR1 is MGHDK and CDR2 SYGVNS. CDR3 in amino acids: CASRQGADQPQHF. Here the CDR3 DNA reads TGTGCCAGCAGACAGGGTGCGGATCAGCCCCAGCATTTT.

This chain joins TRBV4-1 and TRBJ2-1; TRBD2 matches at 10 bases. V lost 4 bases to trimming and J lost 6 bases; unmatched junction nucleotides: 9. This CDR3 is 16 amino acids long. Per germline, CDR1 MGHRA and CDR2 YSYEKL. CDR3 sequence: CASSPPGTSASNEQFF. CDR3 DNA sequence: TGCGCCAGCAGCCCCCCCGGGACTAGCGCGAGCAATGAGCAGTTCTTC.

The CDR3 loop reads CASSFAGTSDYNEQFF. CDR3 DNA sequence: TGTGCCAGCAGCTTTGCCGGGACTAGCGACTACAATGAGCAGTTCTTC. The chain combines TRBV7-3 with TRBJ2-1; 10 bases line up with TRBD2. After removal of 3 bases from V and 3 bases from J, the junction contained 5 bases not matched to a gene. From germline, CDR1 is SGHTA and CDR2 FQGTGA. The CDR3 has 16 residues.

V and J are TRBV28 and TRBJ2-7, with TRBD1 matching over 7 bases. CDR1 is MDHEN, CDR2 SYDVKM, per germline. J was trimmed by 7 bases and V by 9 bases; bases with no gene match: 9. The CDR3 contains 12 residues. As DNA, the CDR3 is TGTGCCAGTGAGACAGGGTGGAGGGAGCAGTACTTC. Translated, it gives CASETGWREQYF. Variable domain in full (rest from reference TRBV28 and TRBJ2-7): DVKVTQSSRYLVKRTGEKVFLECVQDMDHENMFWYRQDPGLGLRLIYFSYDVKMKEKGDIPEGYSVSREKKERFSLILESASTNQTSMYLCASETGWREQYFGPGTRLTVT.

The genes are TRBV7-9 and TRBJ1-2, with 8 nucleotides matching TRBD1. In germline, CDR1 is SEHNR, CDR2 FQNEAQ (reference sequence). There are 16 residues in the CDR3. Unmatched junction bases numbered 3, after V lost 0 bases and J lost 0 bases. DNA of the CDR3: TGTGCCAGCAGCTTAGCGGCAGGGGGCACTAACTATGGCTACACCTTC. It is translated as CASSLAAGGTNYGYTF.

The V gene is TRBV12-3 or TRBV12-4, the J gene TRBJ1-2, with D unresolved. V lost 3 bases and J lost 8, with 13 bases in between. The CDR3 contains 13 residues. Written as DNA, the CDR3 is TGTGCCAGCAGTTTGTTTAGTTCCTCAGGCTACACCTTC. Translated: CASSLFSSSGYTF.

This rearrangement joins TRBV27 to TRBJ1-1; D remains unclear. Germline-derived CDR1 and CDR2 are MNHEY and SMNVEV (reference sequence). This CDR3 spans 14 amino acids. Deletions cut 4 bases from V and 10 bases from J, with 19 bases between. The CDR3 nucleotides read TGTGCCAGCAGTTCCTTGAACGAGGGTTTTTCAGCTTTCTTT. Residues: CASSSLNEGFSAFF.

This clone showed up just a few times. The chain joins TRBV5-8 to TRBJ2-2; TRBD1 matches at 7 bases. CDR1 and CDR2 (germline): SGHTS, YDEGEE. With V trimmed by 0 bases and J by 5 bases, 7 bases remained unmatched. The CDR3 runs 16 residues. The CDR3 coding sequence is TGTGCCAGCAGCTTGGGCCGACAGGGAAGGACCGGGGAGCTGTTTTTT. Translating it yields CASSLGRQGRTGELFF.

V and J are TRBV18 and TRBJ2-5; TRBD1 matches 7 bases. The CDR3 consists of 14 residues. The ends lost 4 bases at V and 3 bases at J; junction bases unmatched: 5. The germline V gene has CDR1 KGHSH and CDR2 LQKENI. This CDR3 reads CASSRGQPKETQYF. The CDR3 coding sequence is TGTGCCAGCTCACGGGGACAGCCCAAAGAGACCCAGTACTTC.

The V and J genes are TRBV5-5 and TRBJ1-1; D is ambiguous. Germline V CDR1 and CDR2: SGHKS, YYEKEE (reference sequence). V lost 0 bases and J 5 bases, leaving 14 bases between the germline ends. CDR3 length: 15 residues. The CDR3 DNA reads TGTGCCAGCAGCTTGGGGTCCCCCTTCGGGACTGAAGCTTTCTTT. Its protein product is CASSLGSPFGTEAFF.

V usage is TRBV6-5 and J usage is TRBJ2-7; D remains unclear. The germline CDR1 and CDR2 sequences are MNHEY and SVGAGI. This CDR3 is built from 13 residues. With 4 bases removed from V and 2 bases from J, the gap between germline ends came to 9 bases. The CDR3 nucleotides read TGTGCCAGCAGTTCCCTTGGAGCCTACGAGCAGTACTTC. The encoded protein is CASSSLGAYEQYF.

This sequence joins TRBV2 and TRBJ2-2; 10 bases agree with TRBD1. V trimming: 6 bases; J trimming: 4 bases; junction bases outside the gene matches: 8. CDR3 size: 16 residues. Germline assignment: CDR1 SNHLY and CDR2 FYNNEI. The CDR3 DNA reads TGTGCCAGCAGCGTAACCGGGACAGGGGTCACCGGGGAGCTGTTTTTT. Translation gives CASSVTGTGVTGELFF.

The J gene is TRBJ2-1, the V gene TRBV30; D not certain. CDR3 length: 12 amino acids. Trimming shortened V by 2 bases and J by 13 bases, and 15 bases separated the two germline ends. Germline values: CDR1 GTSNPN, CDR2 SVGIG (reference sequence). In DNA, the CDR3 is TGTGCCTGGAGTCAAGATAGCATTGGTCAGTTCTTC. The encoded protein is CAWSQDSIGQFF.

The J gene is TRBJ1-1, the V gene TRBV3-1 (or the pseudogene TRBV3-2); the match to TRBD1 covers 7 bases. There are 13 residues in the CDR3. J gave up 11 bases and V 3 bases, and 9 bases lay outside the gene matches. Germline CDR1 reads LGHDT; CDR2 reads YNNKEL (reference sequence). CDR3 DNA: TGTGCCAGCAGCCAGAAGGGTACAGGGGTGGCTTTCTTT. Protein sequence: CASSQKGTGVAFF.

The table lists this clone with a count of one. The chain links TRBV7-2 to TRBJ2-1; D gene unclear. The CDR3 has 16 residues. V was trimmed by 7 bases and J by 0 bases, leaving 16 bases between them. Germline lookup yields CDR1 SGHTA and CDR2 FQGNSA. The CDR3: CASNPRGPGSYNEQFF. CDR3 bases: TGTGCCAGCAACCCACGCGGCCCTGGCTCCTACAATGAGCAGTTCTTC.

The chain joins TRBV6-5 to TRBJ1-1; D unresolved. Germline lookup yields CDR1 MNHEY and CDR2 SVGAGI. The V end was cut by 8 bases, the J end by 3 bases, with 13 bases between. CDR3 length equals 13 residues. CDR3 sequence: CASRRGTDTEAFF. DNA of the CDR3: TGTGCCAGCCGTCGGGGTACGGACACTGAAGCTTTCTTT.

On this clone: The same CDR3 also results from other DNA sequences found in this sample. V and J are TRBV9 and TRBJ2-7, with D possibly being TRBD2 (5 bases). This CDR3 has 14 amino acids. The germline V and J ends were trimmed by 0 bases and 3 bases, with 10 bases remaining between them. CDR1 and CDR2 (germline): SGDLS, YYNGEE. As DNA, the CDR3 is TGTGCCAGCAGCGTAGGGACTTCTGGCTACGAGCAGTACTTC. Its protein product is CASSVGTSGYEQYF. The whole variable domain, filled in from reference TRBV9 and TRBJ2-7, reads DSGVTQTPKHLITATGQRVTLRCSPRSGDLSVYWYQQSLDQGLQFLIQYYNGEERAKGNILERFSAQQFPDLHSELNLSSLELGDSALYFCASSVGTSGYEQYFGPGTRLTVT.

The V gene is TRBV9, the J gene TRBJ1-3; tentative D call: TRBD1 (6 bases). CDR3 length: 15 amino acids. Germline V gene data show CDR1 as SGDLS and CDR2 as YYNGEE. Trimming removed 3 bases from V and 4 bases from J, with 14 bases in between. The CDR3 reads CASSARQASGNTIYF. The DNA of the CDR3 is TGTGCCAGCAGCGCCCGACAGGCCAGCGGAAACACCATATATTTT.